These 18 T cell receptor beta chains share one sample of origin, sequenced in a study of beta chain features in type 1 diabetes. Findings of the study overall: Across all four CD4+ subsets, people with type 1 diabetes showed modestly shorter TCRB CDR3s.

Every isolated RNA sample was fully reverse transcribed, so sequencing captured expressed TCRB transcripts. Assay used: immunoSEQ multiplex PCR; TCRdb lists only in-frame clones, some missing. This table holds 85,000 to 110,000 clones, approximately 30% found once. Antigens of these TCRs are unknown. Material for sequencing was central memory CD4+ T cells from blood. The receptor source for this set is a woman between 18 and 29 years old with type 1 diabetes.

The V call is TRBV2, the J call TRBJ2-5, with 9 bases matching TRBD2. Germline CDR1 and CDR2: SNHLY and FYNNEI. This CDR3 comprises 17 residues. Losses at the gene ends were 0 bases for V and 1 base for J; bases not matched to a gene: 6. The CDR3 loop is CASSEALTSGFQETQYF. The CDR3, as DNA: TGTGCCAGCAGTGAAGCGCTTACTAGCGGGTTCCAAGAGACCCAGTACTTC.

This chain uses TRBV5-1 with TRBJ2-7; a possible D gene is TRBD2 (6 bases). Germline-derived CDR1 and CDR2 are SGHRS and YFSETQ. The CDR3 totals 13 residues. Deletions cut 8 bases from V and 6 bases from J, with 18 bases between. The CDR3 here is CASRRASGVEQYF. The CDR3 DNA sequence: TGCGCCAGTCGACGGGCCTCGGGGGTCGAGCAGTACTTC.

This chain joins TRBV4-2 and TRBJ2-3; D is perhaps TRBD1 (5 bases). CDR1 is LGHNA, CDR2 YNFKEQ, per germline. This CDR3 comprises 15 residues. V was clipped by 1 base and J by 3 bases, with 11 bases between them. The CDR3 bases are TGTGCCAGCAGCCAAGTCTCCCAGGGTACAGATACGCAGTATTTT. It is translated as CASSQVSQGTDTQYF.

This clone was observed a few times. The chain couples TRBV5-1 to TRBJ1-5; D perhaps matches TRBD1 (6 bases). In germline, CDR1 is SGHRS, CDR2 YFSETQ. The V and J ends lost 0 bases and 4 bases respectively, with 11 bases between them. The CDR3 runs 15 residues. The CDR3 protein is CASSLAGQLNQPQHF. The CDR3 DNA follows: TGCGCCAGCAGCTTGGCCGGACAGCTAAATCAGCCCCAGCATTTT.

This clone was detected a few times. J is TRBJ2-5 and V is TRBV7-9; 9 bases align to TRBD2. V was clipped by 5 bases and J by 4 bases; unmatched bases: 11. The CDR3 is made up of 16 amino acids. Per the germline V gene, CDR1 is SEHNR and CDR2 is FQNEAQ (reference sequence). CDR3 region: CASSPGASGMGETQYF. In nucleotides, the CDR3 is TGTGCCAGCAGCCCTGGGGCTAGCGGGATGGGAGAGACCCAGTACTTC.

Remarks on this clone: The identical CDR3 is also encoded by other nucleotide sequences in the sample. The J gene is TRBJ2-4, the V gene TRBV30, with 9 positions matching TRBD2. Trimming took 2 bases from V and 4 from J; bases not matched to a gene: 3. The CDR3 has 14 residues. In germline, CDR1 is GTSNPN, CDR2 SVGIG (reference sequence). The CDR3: CAWSPSGKKNIQYF. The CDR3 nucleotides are TGTGCCTGGAGTCCTAGCGGGAAAAAAAACATTCAGTACTTC.

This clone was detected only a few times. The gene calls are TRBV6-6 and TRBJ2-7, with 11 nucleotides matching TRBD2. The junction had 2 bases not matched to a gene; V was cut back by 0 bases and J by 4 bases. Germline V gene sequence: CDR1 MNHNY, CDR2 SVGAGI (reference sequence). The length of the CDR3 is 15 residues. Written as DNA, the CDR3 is TGTGCCAGCAGTTACTCGACTAGCGGGATTTACGAGCAGTACTTC. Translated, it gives CASSYSTSGIYEQYF.

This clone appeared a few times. The DNA of the CDR3 is TGTGCCAGCAGTATGGAGTGGAATCAGCCCCAGCATTTT. Its translation is CASSMEWNQPQHF. The chain uses TRBV6-1 and TRBJ1-5; no clear D. This CDR3 has 13 residues. V gave up 5 bases and J gave up 4 bases, with 9 bases separating them. Germline values: CDR1 MNHNS, CDR2 SASEGT.

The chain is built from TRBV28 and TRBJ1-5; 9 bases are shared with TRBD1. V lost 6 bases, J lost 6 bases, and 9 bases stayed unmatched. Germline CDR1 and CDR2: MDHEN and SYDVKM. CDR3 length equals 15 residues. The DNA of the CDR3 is TGTGCCAGCAGCACACAGGGGGCTAGTGGTCAGCCCCAGCATTTT. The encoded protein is CASSTQGASGQPQHF.

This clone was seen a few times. This CDR3 reads CASSPQGTANYGYTF. The CDR3 nucleotides are TGTGCCAGCAGCCCACAGGGGACAGCTAACTATGGCTACACCTTC. The chain recombines TRBV7-9 with TRBJ1-2; 7 positions agree with TRBD1. V lost 5 bases and J lost 0; bases outside the gene matches: 6. The CDR3 runs 15 residues. Per germline, CDR1 SEHNR and CDR2 FQNEAQ (reference sequence). Based on the CDR3 plus reference TRBV7-9 and TRBJ1-2, the full variable domain is DTGVSQNPRHKITKRGQNVTFRCDPISEHNRLYWYRQTLGQGPEFLTYFQNEAQLEKSRLLSDRFSAERPKGSFSTLEIQRTEQGDSAMYLCASSPQGTANYGYTFGSGTRLTVV.

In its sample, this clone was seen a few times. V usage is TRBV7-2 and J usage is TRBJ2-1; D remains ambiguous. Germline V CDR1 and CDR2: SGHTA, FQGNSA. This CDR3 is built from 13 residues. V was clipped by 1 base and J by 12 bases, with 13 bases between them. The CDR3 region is CASSLERLDGQFF. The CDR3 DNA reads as TGTGCCAGCAGCTTAGAGCGCCTCGATGGGCAGTTCTTC.

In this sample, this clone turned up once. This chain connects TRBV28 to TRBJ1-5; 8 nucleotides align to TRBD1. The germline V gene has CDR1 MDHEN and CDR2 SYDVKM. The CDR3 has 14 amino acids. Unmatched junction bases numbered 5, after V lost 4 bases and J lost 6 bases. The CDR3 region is CASSSGQGGQPQHF. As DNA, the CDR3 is TGTGCCAGCAGTTCCGGACAGGGCGGTCAGCCCCAGCATTTT.

The CDR3 reads CAWSMGAYEQYV. The CDR3 region has the DNA TGTGCCTGGAGTATGGGAGCCTACGAGCAGTACGTC. V is TRBV30 and J is TRBJ2-7; maybe TRBD2 (5 bases). V was cut by 2 bases and J by 2 bases, with 7 bases left in between. The CDR3 is 12 amino acids. The germline V gene encodes CDR1 GTSNPN and CDR2 SVGIG (reference sequence).

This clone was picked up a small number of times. The CDR3 coding sequence is TGTGCCAGCAGCTCCATAAAGACAGCGAACACTGAAGCTTTCTTT. Amino acid sequence: CASSSIKTANTEAFF. The chain recombines TRBV7-9 with TRBJ1-1, with D maybe TRBD1 (5 bases). This CDR3 is built from 15 residues. V was trimmed by 4 bases and J by 1 base, leaving 13 bases between them. The V gene's germline CDR1 is SEHNR and CDR2 FQNEAQ (reference sequence).

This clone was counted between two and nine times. The CDR3 DNA is TGCGCCAGCAGCTTGATGGCGGGAGGGCCCAATGAGCAGTTCTTC. Translation: CASSLMAGGPNEQFF. The chain combines TRBV5-1 with TRBJ2-1; 9 nucleotides match TRBD2. Trimming removed 1 base from V and 6 bases from J; junction bases left unmatched: 5. This CDR3 is 15 amino acids long. The germline V gene encodes CDR1 SGHRS and CDR2 YFSETQ.

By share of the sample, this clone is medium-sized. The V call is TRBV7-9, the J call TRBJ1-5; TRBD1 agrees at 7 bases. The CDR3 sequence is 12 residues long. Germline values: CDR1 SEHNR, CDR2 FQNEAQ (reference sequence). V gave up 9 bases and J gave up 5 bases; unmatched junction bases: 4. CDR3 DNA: TGTGCCAGTAACAGGGGTGATCAGCCCCAGCATTTT. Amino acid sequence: CASNRGDQPQHF. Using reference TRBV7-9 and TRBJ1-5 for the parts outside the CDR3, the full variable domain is DTGVSQNPRHKITKRGQNVTFRCDPISEHNRLYWYRQTLGQGPEFLTYFQNEAQLEKSRLLSDRFSAERPKGSFSTLEIQRTEQGDSAMYLCASNRGDQPQHFGDGTRLSIL.

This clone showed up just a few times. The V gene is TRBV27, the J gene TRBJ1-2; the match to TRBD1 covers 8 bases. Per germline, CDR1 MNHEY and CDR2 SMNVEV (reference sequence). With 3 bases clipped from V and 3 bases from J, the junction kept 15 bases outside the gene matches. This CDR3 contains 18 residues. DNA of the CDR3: TGTGCCAGCAGTTTGTTTGGGGTCAGGGGGCGAGGGGACTATGGCTACACCTTC. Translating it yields CASSLFGVRGRGDYGYTF.

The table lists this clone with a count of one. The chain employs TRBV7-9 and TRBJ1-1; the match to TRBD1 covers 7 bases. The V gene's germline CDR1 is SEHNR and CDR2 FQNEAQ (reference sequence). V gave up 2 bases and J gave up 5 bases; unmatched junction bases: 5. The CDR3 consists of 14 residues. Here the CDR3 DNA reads TGTGCCAGCAGCTTAACAGGGGAGTTTACTGAAGCTTTCTTT. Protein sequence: CASSLTGEFTEAFF.